The 27 T cell receptor beta chains in this list originate from one sample, sequenced in a study of cytomegalovirus exposure and HLA in healthy donors. PCR employed 60 Vbeta and 13 Jbeta primers. Some clones are missing from TCRdb's copy, which holds only in-frame ones; the method was immunoSEQ multiplex PCR. The table shows about 150,000 clones, with about 64% occurring only once. Material: PBMCs. These receptors all come from a woman aged 55-75 years in good health and CMV-seropositive.

The chain carries TRBV6-5 and TRBJ2-4; tentative D call: TRBD2 (5 bases). The CDR3 runs to 14 residues. From germline, CDR1 is MNHEY and CDR2 SVGAGI. Trimming left V 11 bases short and J 6 bases short, with 20 bases between. The CDR3 spells CAEYREGRLNIQYF. CDR3 DNA: TGTGCCGAATATCGCGAGGGCAGACTAAACATTCAGTACTTC.

The chain employs TRBV7-2 and TRBJ2-7; TRBD2 matches at 7 bases. Trimming took 3 bases from V and 3 from J; bases not matched to a gene: 8. The germline gives CDR1 SGHTA, CDR2 FQGNSA. The CDR3 is 15 amino acids. The CDR3 loop reads CASSFREGRSYEQYF. CDR3 nucleotides: TGTGCCAGCAGCTTCAGGGAGGGCAGAAGCTACGAGCAGTACTTC.

About this clone: One end of the junction does not line up with germline, which may come from a read error. The V and J genes are TRBV6-5 and TRBJ2-2; a possible D gene is TRBD2 (6 bases). Germline CDR1 reads MNHEY; CDR2 reads SVGAGI. This CDR3 has 13 residues. The CDR3 is CASTPANTGGLFF. For the CDR3, the DNA is TGTGCCAGCACGCCAGCGAACACCGGGGGGCTGTTTTTT.

The chain employs TRBV30 and TRBJ2-3, with 12 bases aligning to TRBD2. Germline V gives CDR1 GTSNPN, CDR2 SVGIG (reference sequence). This CDR3 spans 15 amino acids. Unmatched junction bases numbered 4, after V lost 1 base and J lost 5 bases. CDR3 in DNA: TGTGCCTGGAGTGGTACACTAGCGGGAGGAGATACGCAGTATTTT. The encoded protein is CAWSGTLAGGDTQYF.

This clone was picked up one time. The V and J genes are TRBV6-5 and TRBJ2-5, with D unresolved. Trimming took off 0 bases at V and 2 bases at J, with 10 bases between the two ends. The CDR3 runs 15 residues. Looked up from germline, CDR1 is MNHEY and CDR2 is SVGAGI. The CDR3 loop is CASSYSFRQQETQYF. CDR3 nucleotide sequence: TGTGCCAGCAGTTACTCGTTCCGCCAGCAAGAGACCCAGTACTTC.

This chain connects TRBV28 to TRBJ2-1; TRBD2 agrees at 9 bases. The CDR3 totals 15 residues. V lost 2 bases, J lost 7 bases, and 6 bases stayed unmatched. From germline, CDR1 is MDHEN and CDR2 SYDVKM. DNA of the CDR3: TGTGCCAGCAGTTTAAATGCGGGAGGGCGGAATGAGCAGTTCTTC. Encoded protein: CASSLNAGGRNEQFF.

V usage is TRBV6-5 and J usage is TRBJ2-7, with 7 bases lining up with TRBD1. The CDR3 is 14 residues long. The germline gives CDR1 MNHEY, CDR2 SVGAGI. The V segment lost 6 bases and the J segment 3 bases; nucleotides outside the gene matches: 8. The CDR3 bases are TGTGCCAGCAGAGACAGGGATCGGGGCTACGAGCAGTACTTC. Encoded protein: CASRDRDRGYEQYF.

This clone was observed a handful of times. CDR3 residues: CASSLLAETNTGELFF. Written as DNA, the CDR3 is TGTGCCAGCAGTTTACTAGCGGAGACGAACACCGGGGAGCTGTTTTTT. The chain employs TRBV28 and TRBJ2-2; 7 nucleotides match TRBD2. The V gene end was trimmed by 2 bases and the J gene end by 0 bases; junction bases not matched to a gene: 3. Per germline, CDR1 MDHEN and CDR2 SYDVKM. The CDR3 totals 16 residues.

This clone has just one count. The CDR3 sequence is CASTDQETQYF. CDR3 sequence (DNA): TGTGCCAGCACGGACCAAGAGACCCAGTACTTC. The chain has TRBV28 and TRBJ2-5; D not resolved. CDR3 length: 11 residues. Trimming took off 7 bases at V and 0 bases at J, with 3 bases between the two ends. In germline, CDR1 is MDHEN, CDR2 SYDVKM.

The rearrangement links TRBV2 to TRBJ1-2; D might be TRBD1 (6 bases). Germline CDR1 SNHLY, CDR2 FYNNEI. The CDR3 sequence is 18 residues long. Trimming removed 1 base from V and 5 bases from J, with 23 bases in between. CDR3 DNA: TGTGCCAGCAGTGAAGAGGGGGGGCGAGGTCTCTATGGTTATGGCTACACCTTC. Its protein product is CASSEEGGRGLYGYGYTF.

The V call is TRBV6-5, the J call TRBJ2-5, with D hard to call. Germline-derived CDR1 and CDR2 are MNHEY and SVGAGI. The CDR3 is 13 residues long. With 2 bases removed from V and 5 bases from J, the gap between germline ends came to 9 bases. CDR3 bases: TGTGCCAGCAGTTACGTGGCCGGGGAGACCCAGTACTTC. Translation gives CASSYVAGETQYF.

A remark on this clone: The sample has other DNA sequences that encode this CDR3 too. V and J are TRBV28 and TRBJ2-5; 8 bases fit TRBD1. The CDR3 sequence is 14 residues long. Germline loops: CDR1 MDHEN, CDR2 SYDVKM. J was trimmed by 5 bases and V by 3 bases; bases with no gene match: 5. The CDR3 reads CASSLQGARETQYF. CDR3 DNA: TGTGCCAGCAGTTTGCAGGGGGCGAGGGAGACCCAGTACTTC.

The chain combines TRBV28 with TRBJ1-4; 10 bases line up with TRBD1. The CDR3 consists of 16 residues. V trimming: 6 bases; J trimming: 6 bases; junction bases outside the gene matches: 10. Per the germline V gene, CDR1 is MDHEN and CDR2 is SYDVKM. CDR3 bases: TGTGCCAGCAGCCCGGGACACGGGACAGGGGATGAAAAACTGTTTTTT. This gives the protein CASSPGHGTGDEKLFF.

This rearrangement joins TRBV7-9 to TRBJ2-3, with 10 bases identical to TRBD1. The germline V gene encodes CDR1 SEHNR and CDR2 FQNEAQ (reference sequence). The CDR3 is made up of 16 amino acids. J gave up 2 bases and V 2 bases, and 4 bases lay outside the gene matches. As DNA, the CDR3 is TGTGCCAGCAGCTTATGGACAGGGGGTTTCACAGATACGCAGTATTTT. It codes for CASSLWTGGFTDTQYF.

The gene calls are TRBV7-2 and TRBJ2-1; possible D gene TRBD1, 6 bases. Germline CDR1 is SGHTA and CDR2 is FQGNSA. V shed 5 bases and J shed 10 bases, with 15 bases lying between them. There are 13 residues in the CDR3. The CDR3 is CASSTRQASEQFF. The DNA for the CDR3 is TGTGCCAGCAGCACGAGACAGGCCTCCGAGCAGTTCTTC.

This sequence joins TRBV9 and TRBJ1-5; D gene ambiguous. The V and J ends lost 0 bases and 6 bases respectively, with 16 bases between them. CDR3 length: 16 residues. The germline V gene has CDR1 SGDLS and CDR2 YYNGEE. CDR3 region: CASSVANGVVRQPQHF. DNA for the CDR3: TGTGCCAGCAGCGTAGCTAACGGGGTGGTACGTCAGCCCCAGCATTTT.

This clone was picked up many times. J is TRBJ2-7 and V is TRBV7-2; D may be TRBD2 (5 bases). CDR1 is SGHTA, CDR2 FQGNSA, per germline. CDR3 length: 14 amino acids. Trimming removed 4 bases at V and 2 bases at J, with 12 bases between. The CDR3 DNA sequence: TGTGCCAGCAGCTCCTGGGAGACCGCCTACGAGCAGTACTTC. Its translation: CASSSWETAYEQYF.

This clone showed up just once. V is TRBV28 and J is TRBJ1-3; no clear D. CDR1 and CDR2 (germline): MDHEN, SYDVKM. Trimming cost V 8 bases and J 0 bases, with 11 bases left between them. The CDR3 has 14 amino acids. CDR3 sequence: CASGYSGSGNTIYF. In DNA, the CDR3 is TGTGCCAGCGGTTACTCCGGCTCTGGAAACACCATATATTTT. The whole variable domain, remainder taken from reference TRBV28 and TRBJ1-3, is DVKVTQSSRYLVKRTGEKVFLECVQDMDHENMFWYRQDPGLGLRLIYFSYDVKMKEKGDIPEGYSVSREKKERFSLILESASTNQTSMYLCASGYSGSGNTIYFGEGSWLTVV.

This clone has ten or more counts. The rearrangement joins TRBV7-2 to TRBJ2-7; a possible D gene is TRBD2 (7 bases). Germline-derived CDR1 and CDR2 are SGHTA and FQGNSA. V shed 3 bases and J shed 9 bases, with 12 bases lying between them. This CDR3 comprises 12 residues. The CDR3 reads CASSFPGEGQYF. Written as DNA, the CDR3 is TGTGCCAGCAGCTTCCCAGGGGAGGGGCAGTACTTC.

The genes are TRBV9 and TRBJ1-3; D is possibly TRBD1 (5 bases). Trimming removed 4 bases from V and 4 bases from J, with 6 bases in between. CDR1 is SGDLS, CDR2 YYNGEE, per germline. This CDR3 is 12 amino acids long. In DNA form, the CDR3 reads TGTGCCAGCAGCCAGGGAGGAAACACCATATATTTT. It translates to CASSQGGNTIYF.

The rearrangement uses TRBV9 and TRBJ2-3, with 11 bases matching TRBD2. With V trimmed by 3 bases and J by 2 bases, 2 bases remained unmatched. Germline CDR1 SGDLS, CDR2 YYNGEE. CDR3 length: 15 amino acids. The CDR3 protein is CASSEGLADTDTQYF. CDR3 DNA sequence: TGTGCCAGCAGCGAGGGACTAGCGGACACAGATACGCAGTATTTT.

This chain joins TRBV13 and TRBJ1-6; possibly TRBD1 for D (6 bases). V lost 4 bases and J lost 6, with 16 bases in between. Germline-derived CDR1 and CDR2 are PRHDT and FYEKMQ (reference sequence). The CDR3 sequence is 16 residues long. The CDR3 is CASSSSVGAGNSPLHF. The CDR3 DNA sequence: TGTGCCAGCAGCTCCTCCGTGGGGGCGGGTAATTCACCCCTCCACTTT.

The chain couples TRBV2 to TRBJ1-3; no firm D call. The CDR3 is 15 amino acids. Trimming stripped 5 bases from V and 6 bases from J, with 17 bases between. Germline V gene sequence: CDR1 SNHLY, CDR2 FYNNEI. The CDR3 DNA reads as TGTGCCAGCAGTTTCGAACAGATACCACAAAACACCATATATTTT. Translating gives CASSFEQIPQNTIYF.

This clone was found a few times. The chain has TRBV27 and TRBJ2-7; a possible D gene is TRBD2 (6 bases). CDR1 is MNHEY and CDR2 is SMNVEV in the germline V gene (reference sequence). The CDR3 is made up of 14 amino acids. The V end lost 5 bases, the J end lost 3 bases, and 14 bases lay between the germline ends. CDR3 in amino acids: CASSPLSGVYEQYF. The CDR3 region has the DNA TGTGCCAGCAGTCCCCTTTCGGGAGTCTACGAGCAGTACTTC.

This clone was observed once. The rearrangement joins TRBV27 to TRBJ2-1, with 8 bases fitting TRBD2. Germline lookup yields CDR1 MNHEY and CDR2 SMNVEV (reference sequence). V dropped 7 bases and J dropped 10; count of bases not matched to a gene: 9. The CDR3 extends over 13 amino acids. CDR3 in DNA: TGTGCCAGCACCTGGACTAGCAGGGGAGAGCAGTTCTTC. It translates to CASTWTSRGEQFF.

This clone was detected a few times. The rearrangement uses TRBV7-9 and TRBJ2-5; 10 nucleotides align to TRBD1. Per germline, CDR1 SEHNR and CDR2 FQNEAQ (reference sequence). The V gene end was trimmed by 1 base and the J gene end by 3 bases; junction bases not matched to a gene: 2. This CDR3 has 15 amino acids. The CDR3 loop reads CASSLGGQGEETQYF. The CDR3 DNA sequence: TGTGCCAGCAGCTTAGGAGGACAGGGGGAAGAGACCCAGTACTTC.

The V gene is TRBV9, the J gene TRBJ2-5; no clear D gene. V lost 1 base and J lost 1, with 8 bases in between. The germline gives CDR1 SGDLS, CDR2 YYNGEE. The CDR3 length is 14 residues. CDR3 sequence: CASSVSGSQETQYF. Written as DNA, the CDR3 is TGTGCCAGCAGCGTATCTGGCAGCCAAGAGACCCAGTACTTC.